This TCR beta chain originates from a study of control samples from healthy donors and cancer patients. Sequencing was performed with immunoSEQ multiplex PCR; in TCRdb, only in-frame clones are kept and a portion is missing. The sample lists 70,000 to 100,000 clones, approximately 90% seen once, with under 2.5% in the top ten. Germline CDR1 is LGHDT and CDR2 is YNNKEL (reference sequence). V lost 8 bases and J 5 bases, leaving 6 bases between the germline ends. The CDR3 totals 11 residues. The sample consisted of PBMCs. The source is a woman aged 55-70 years with head and neck cancer. This chain joins TRBV3-1 (or the pseudogene TRBV3-2) and TRBJ1-4; D is ambiguous. The CDR3 here is CASLANEKLFF. For the CDR3, the DNA is TGTGCCAGCCTAGCGAATGAAAAACTGTTTTTT.